These T cell receptor beta chains were read from a single sample in a study of PD-1 blockade in classical Hodgkin lymphoma. Profiling relied on immunoSEQ multiplex PCR, and the TCRdb table lists in-frame clones only, not all of them. There are tens of thousands of clones in the sample; about 85% occur only once, and roughly 8% lies in the top ten. The sample in question was peripheral blood mononuclear cells (PBMCs), obtained before the fourth cycle of nivolumab. Receptors were obtained from a human donor with classical Hodgkin lymphoma. CDR3s include the opening cysteine and the closing phenylalanine or tryptophan. D genes are given only for firm matches. Only part of the rows carry a size: once, few, many, or a class if the clone is expanded.

clone size | J gene | D gene | V gene | CDR3 DNA | CDR3 protein
. | TRBJ1-5 | . | TRBV19 | TGTGCCAGTAGTATAACTGACCGGGCGTGGGCAGAGGCACCTTATCAGCCCCAGCATTTT | CASSITDRAWAEAPYQPQHF
. | TRBJ2-1 | . | TRBV30 | TGTGCCTGGAGTGTCGGGCTAGCTTTCGATGAGCAGTTCTTC | CAWSVGLAFDEQFF
. | TRBJ2-6 | TRBD1 | TRBV28 | TGTGCCACCTCGACAGGGCTCTCTGGGGCCAACGTCCTGACTTTC | CATSTGLSGANVLTF
. | TRBJ1-4 | . | TRBV5-1 | TGCGCCAGCAGCTTGGGTAGGGGAAATGAAAAACTGTTTTTT | CASSLGRGNEKLFF
. | TRBJ2-2 | TRBD2 | TRBV7-2 | TGTGCCAGCAGCAAAAAAGTGGGAGCGGGGGGGTTCACCGGGGAGCTGTTTTTT | CASSKKVGAGGFTGELFF
. | TRBJ1-6 | . | TRBV30 | TGTGCCTGGAATTCAGCGAGCTCCTATAATTCACCCCTCCACTTT | CAWNSASSYNSPLHF
. | TRBJ2-1 | TRBD2 | TRBV9 | TGTGCCAGCAGCGCGGGGCTAGCGGGGGAGGGGAGGTTCTTC | CASSAGLAGEGRFF
. | TRBJ2-5 | . | TRBV10-3 | TGTGCCATCAGTGAACAGCGGCAAGAGACCCAGTACTTC | CAISEQRQETQYF
. | TRBJ2-1 | . | TRBV19 | TGTGCCAGTAGTATCTCCGGTCGGGGGTTAAATGAGCAGTTCTTC | CASSISGRGLNEQFF
. | TRBJ2-1 | TRBD2 | TRBV5-1 | TGCGCCAGCAGCTTGGCTAGCGGGGGCACCTATGAGCAGTTCTTC | CASSLASGGTYEQFF
. | TRBJ1-2 | . | TRBV27 | TGTGCCAGCAGTTTACAGGGACCGGGCGGCTACACCTTC | CASSLQGPGGYTF
. | TRBJ2-5 | . | TRBV7-2 | TGTGCCAGCAGCTCCACGACTAGCCAAGAGACCCAGTACTTC | CASSSTTSQETQYF
few | TRBJ1-1 | . | TRBV30 | TGTGCCTGGAGTCCCGGACTAACAAACACTGAAGCTTTCTTT | CAWSPGLTNTEAFF
. | TRBJ1-2 | TRBD1 | TRBV5-1 | TGCGCCAGCAGCCCAAGAACCGGGACAGGGCATGGCTACACCTTC | CASSPRTGTGHGYTF
once | TRBJ2-7 | . | TRBV5-6 | TGTACCAGCAGCTTGCAGGCGTATATTTCCTACGAGCAGTACTTC | CTSSLQAYISYEQYF
once | TRBJ1-2 | TRBD1 | TRBV7-9 | TGTGCCAGCAGCTCTGGGACAGGGAGGCCTAACTATGGCTACACCTTC | CASSSGTGRPNYGYTF
. | TRBJ2-5 | . | TRBV5-1 | TGCGCCAGCAGCTTGGGACCCTACGGAGGGGAGACCCAGTACTTC | CASSLGPYGGETQYF
. | TRBJ2-7 | TRBD2 | TRBV7-4 | TGTGCCAGCAGCCCCCGGGGGGAGTCCTACGAGCAGTACTTC | CASSPRGESYEQYF
. | TRBJ2-7 | . | TRBV21-1 | TGTGCCAGCAGCAAAGGTTCCTACGAGCAGTACTTC | CASSKGSYEQYF
once | TRBJ2-1 | TRBD2 | TRBV6-6 | TGTGCCAGCAGTTTAAGCGGGGGCGGGAATGAGCAGTTCTTC | CASSLSGGGNEQFF
. | TRBJ2-2 | . | TRBV6-4 | TGTGCCAGCAGAATCATCCCAAGAGGCTTCACGAACACCGGGGAGCTGTTTTTT | CASRIIPRGFTNTGELFF
. | TRBJ2-1 | . | TRBV5-1 | TGCGCCAGCAGCTTAGGTCAGTCCTACAATGAGCAGTTCTTC | CASSLGQSYNEQFF
once | TRBJ2-1 | TRBD2 | TRBV5-1 | TGCGCCAGCAGCCCAGCGGGGGGTTCCTACAATGAGCAGTTCTTC | CASSPAGGSYNEQFF
. | TRBJ1-4 | . | TRBV6-1 | TGTGCCAGCAGGAGGGGACTTAATGAAAAACTGTTTTTT | CASRRGLNEKLFF
. | TRBJ2-1 | . | TRBV4-1 | TGCGCCAGCAGTTCAGGGGGGACGGCTTACAATGAGCAGTTCTTC | CASSSGGTAYNEQFF
. | TRBJ2-7 | . | TRBV7-9 | TGTGCCAGCAGCCGCGACCGGGGCTCCTACGAGCAGTACTTC | CASSRDRGSYEQYF
. | TRBJ2-3 | . | TRBV5-1 | TGCGCCAGCGGGGACCCCGGGGCAGATACGCAGTATTTT | CASGDPGADTQYF
. | TRBJ2-5 | . | TRBV27 | TGTGCCAGCAGTTTAGGCAGAGAAGAGACCCAGTACTTC | CASSLGREETQYF
. | TRBJ2-3 | . | TRBV4-1 | TGCGCCAGCAGCCAAGATCGCAGGTTAGGAGTGGCAGATACGCAGTATTTT | CASSQDRRLGVADTQYF
. | TRBJ2-3 | . | TRBV5-1 | TGCGCCAGCAGCTTAACTCCAGATACGCAGTATTTT | CASSLTPDTQYF
once | TRBJ2-3 | . | TRBV5-6 | TGTGCCAGCAGCTCTCGACAGGGAGGACGGATAAAGACGGCGGATACGCAGTATTTT | CASSSRQGGRIKTADTQYF
. | TRBJ2-2 | TRBD2 | TRBV19 | TGTGCCAGTAGTATTACTAGCGGGAAGAACACCGGGGAGCTGTTTTTT | CASSITSGKNTGELFF
. | TRBJ2-7 | . | TRBV5-1 | TGCGCCAGCAGCATGACGGGGAACTACGAGCAGTACTTC | CASSMTGNYEQYF
. | TRBJ2-7 | . | TRBV27 | TGTGCCAGCAGTCCCCGTAGAGGGCCCAACGAGCAGTACTTC | CASSPRRGPNEQYF
. | TRBJ2-1 | . | TRBV7-2 | TGTGCCAGCAGCTTATTTGACAGACACAATGAGCAGTTCTTC | CASSLFDRHNEQFF
. | TRBJ1-4 | TRBD1 | TRBV5-1 | TGCGCCAGCAGTCTGACAGGGGCAACTAATGAAAAACTGTTTTTT | CASSLTGATNEKLFF
. | TRBJ2-2 | TRBD2 | TRBV19 | TGTGCCAGTAGTATTAGGCTAGCGGGGGCATCGAACACCGGGGAGCTGTTTTTT | CASSIRLAGASNTGELFF
. | TRBJ2-7 | . | TRBV30 | TGTGCCTGGAGTGCCCATCCGACCCCGGGCCCATACGAGCAGTACTTC | CAWSAHPTPGPYEQYF
. | TRBJ2-7 | TRBD1 | TRBV28 | TGTGCCAGCAGTCGACAGGGCAGCTCCTACGAGCAGTACTTC | CASSRQGSSYEQYF
. | TRBJ2-2 | TRBD2 | TRBV5-1 | TGCGCCAGCAGCCCACGACTAGCGGGGGCAAACACCGGGGAGCTGTTTTTT | CASSPRLAGANTGELFF
. | TRBJ1-5 | . | TRBV19 | TGTGCCAGTAGTATAATTGGGAACCAGCCCCAGCATTTT | CASSIIGNQPQHF
. | TRBJ2-2 | . | TRBV28 | TGTGCCAGCTCTGGGGGCGCGGTCGGGGAGCTGTTTTTT | CASSGGAVGELFF
. | TRBJ2-3 | TRBD1 | TRBV5-1 | TGCGCCAGCAGCTACACAGGGGCCCCTTCCTTGCAGTATTTT | CASSYTGAPSLQYF
. | TRBJ2-5 | TRBD2 | TRBV5-4 | TGTGCCACTTTAGCGGGGGGGGATCAAGAGACCCAGTACTTC | CATLAGGDQETQYF
. | TRBJ1-1 | . | TRBV7-9 | TGTGCTAGCAGCTCCCTCGCCGGGCGGGAGACTGAAGCTTTCTTT | CASSSLAGRETEAFF
once | TRBJ1-2 | TRBD1 | TRBV5-1 | TGCGCCAGCAGCTTGGGCCTCCAGGGGGGTAAGGCCTATGGCTACACCTTC | CASSLGLQGGKAYGYTF
once | TRBJ2-1 | TRBD2 | TRBV6-5 | TGTGCCAGCTCAAGTAGCGGGGGGGCCAATGAGCAGTTCTTC | CASSSSGGANEQFF
. | TRBJ2-1 | . | TRBV18 | TGTGCCAGCTCACCACCGGGGGTGAGTTCCAATGAGCAGTTCTTC | CASSPPGVSSNEQFF
. | TRBJ2-2 | TRBD2 | TRBV7-8 | TGTGCCAGCAGCGCAAATAGCGGGACTAACACCGGGGAGCTGTTTTTT | CASSANSGTNTGELFF
. | TRBJ2-5 | . | TRBV21-1 | TGTGCCAGCAGCAAAGGGGAGTTCCAAGAGACCCAGTACTTC | CASSKGEFQETQYF
. | TRBJ2-2 | . | TRBV11-2 | TGTGCCAGCAGGCTAGGTCGGTACACCGGGGAGCTGTTTTTT | CASRLGRYTGELFF
. | TRBJ1-5 | . | TRBV18 | TGTGCCAGCTCACCCGACAACTCCGGGATCGGAAGCAATCAGCCCCAGCATTTT | CASSPDNSGIGSNQPQHF
. | TRBJ2-7 | . | TRBV29-1 | TGCAGCGTTCCTCGACCCTACTACGAGCAGTACTTC | CSVPRPYYEQYF
. | TRBJ1-4 | TRBD1 | TRBV29-1 | TGCAGCGTTAGGACAGGGGGCGCTTATGAAAAACTGTTTTTT | CSVRTGGAYEKLFF
. | TRBJ1-2 | TRBD1 | TRBV5-1 | TGCGCCAGCAGCTTCACGACAGGGGGCGCAGAGTATGGCTACACCTTC | CASSFTTGGAEYGYTF
. | TRBJ2-7 | . | TRBV7-6 | TGTGCCAGCAGCTTAGCCGGGGGGGGACAGGGCTCCTACGAGCAGTACTTC | CASSLAGGGQGSYEQYF